This T cell receptor (beta chain) was retrieved from a study of blood T cell repertoires in COVID-19. The junction had 11 bases not matched to a gene; V was cut back by 4 bases and J by 9 bases. The CDR3 is made up of 15 amino acids. CDR1 SGHRS and CDR2 YFSETQ come from the germline V gene. The table came from immunoSEQ multiplex PCR; TCRdb's copy has only in-frame clones and leaves some out. Of some 46,000 clones in the sample, more than 70% were seen once. The TCR comes from a man in his sixties with acute or convalescent COVID-19. V is TRBV5-1 and J is TRBJ2-3, with 10 bases matching TRBD1. Sequenced: peripheral blood. The CDR3 bases are TGCGCCAGCAGCCCCGGGACAGGGACAGGGGCGACGCAGTATTTT. The encoded protein is CASSPGTGTGATQYF. Full variable domain (missing parts from reference TRBV5-1 and TRBJ2-3): KAGVTQTPRYLIKTRGQQVTLSCSPISGHRSVSWYQQTPGQGLQFLFEYFSETQRNKGNFPGRFSGRQFSNSRSEMNVSTLELGDSALYLCASSPGTGTGATQYFGPGTRLTVL.